Listed below are T cell receptor beta chains from one sample, sequenced in a study of brain T cells in children with intractable seizures. Some clones are missing from TCRdb's copy, which holds only in-frame ones; the method was immunoSEQ multiplex PCR. The sample consists of 300,000 to 400,000 clones, about 93% of them appearing once. Sequencing was performed on peripheral blood, taken about 5 months after surgery. The source of these receptors is a boy younger than two with tuberous sclerosis and intractable seizures. Each CDR3 is given with its conserved first and last residue. The D gene is left open where the match is weak. Size values are once, few and many counts, or a class for expanded clones, and some rows have none.

V gene	J gene	clone size	D gene	CDR3 DNA	CDR3 protein
TRBV7-3	TRBJ2-1	.	TRBD2	TGTGCCAGCAGCTTAGGACTAGCAAATAACAATGAGCAGTTCTTC	CASSLGLANNNEQFF
TRBV5-4	TRBJ2-3	.	TRBD2	TGTGCCAGCAGCTTGACTAGCGGGGCCTTGGGAGATACGCAGTATTTT	CASSLTSGALGDTQYF
TRBV9	TRBJ2-3	.	.	TGTGCCAGCAGCGTAGAGCAGGTCACAGATACGCAGTATTTT	CASSVEQVTDTQYF
TRBV29-1	TRBJ2-7	.	TRBD2	TGCAGCGTCCCGGGACTAGCGGGGGGGGCCTACGAGCAGTACTTC	CSVPGLAGGAYEQYF
TRBV6-1	TRBJ1-5	.	.	TGTGCCAGCAGTGAAGCGCTGGGCAATCAGCCCCAGCATTTT	CASSEALGNQPQHF
TRBV6-5	TRBJ2-4	.	TRBD2	TGTGCCAGCAGTCCGGGGGGGCCTCGGTTAAACATTCAGTACTTC	CASSPGGPRLNIQYF
TRBV19	TRBJ1-5	once	.	TGTGCCAGTAGTATAGGAGAGGGTAGCGGCAATCAGCCCCAGCATTTT	CASSIGEGSGNQPQHF
TRBV19	TRBJ1-1	.	.	TGTGCCAGTATAAGTAGAGGACGTGTGGATATCACTGAAGCTTTCTTT	CASISRGRVDITEAFF
TRBV15	TRBJ1-6	few	TRBD1	TGTGCCACCAGCAGAGATGGACAGGGGGATTCACCCCTCCACTTT	CATSRDGQGDSPLHF
TRBV7-9	TRBJ2-7	.	.	TGTGCCAGCACCCAGGGTACAGGGCAATTCGGAGAGCAGTACTTC	CASTQGTGQFGEQYF
TRBV28	TRBJ2-7	.	TRBD2	TGTGCCAGCGTAAGCGGGAGGGCCTTCCACGAGCAGTACTTC	CASVSGRAFHEQYF
TRBV27	TRBJ1-2	.	TRBD1	TGTGCCAGCAGCAGTAGACAGGGGGCTAACTATGGCTACACCTTC	CASSSRQGANYGYTF
TRBV9	TRBJ2-1	.	.	TGTGCCAGCGCCCAGGGGGGCTATGAGCAGTTCTTC	CASAQGGYEQFF
TRBV27	TRBJ1-2	.	.	TGTGCCAGCAGTCGAACAGGGATTCATGGCTACACCTTC	CASSRTGIHGYTF
TRBV27	TRBJ1-6	.	.	TGTGCCAGCAGTTTTGGTCAAAGCACCTATAATTCACCCCTCCACTTT	CASSFGQSTYNSPLHF
TRBV11-2	TRBJ1-1	.	.	TGTGCCAGCAGCTTAGACTTACAGAGAATGAACACTGAAGCTTTCTTT	CASSLDLQRMNTEAFF
TRBV6-1	TRBJ1-2	.	.	TGTGCCAGCAGTGAAGGACAGAGTCCTAACTATGGCTACACCTTC	CASSEGQSPNYGYTF
TRBV3-1/TRBV3-2	TRBJ2-7	.	.	TGTGCCAGCAGCCAAGATCCCGCTACATTCTACGAGCAGTACTTC	CASSQDPATFYEQYF
TRBV14	TRBJ1-1	.	TRBD1	TGTGCCAGCAGCCAAGGGGACAGCGACGACACTGAAGCTTTCTTT	CASSQGDSDDTEAFF
TRBV29-1	TRBJ1-1	.	.	TGCAGCGCCTCCATACAGGGTCCACTTTTTATGAACACTGAAGCTTTCTTT	CSASIQGPLFMNTEAFF
TRBV7-9	TRBJ2-7	.	.	TGTGCCAGCAGCTTAGCGTTTCTGGGCTACGAGCAGTACTTC	CASSLAFLGYEQYF
TRBV27	TRBJ2-1	.	.	TGTGCCAGCAGTTTATCGAGCGGGTTTTACAATGAGCAGTTCTTC	CASSLSSGFYNEQFF
TRBV6-6	TRBJ1-6	.	.	TGTGCCAGCAGTTACGTGCCCGGGAATAATTCACCCCTCCACTTT	CASSYVPGNNSPLHF
TRBV12-5	TRBJ2-7	.	TRBD1	TGTGCTAGTGGTTTGGTCCCCCTCCCGGGACAGGGGAACGAGCAGTACTTC	CASGLVPLPGQGNEQYF
TRBV21-1	TRBJ2-3	.	.	TGTGCCAGCAGCAAAGGACTAGCGGGCCGCACAGATACGCAGTATTTT	CASSKGLAGRTDTQYF
TRBV9	TRBJ1-2	.	.	TGTGCCAGCAGCGAGAACGGGGGCTACACCTTC	CASSENGGYTF
TRBV25-1	TRBJ2-5	.	TRBD1	TGTGCCAGCAGTGCAGGGACAGGACCGGAGACCCAGTACTTC	CASSAGTGPETQYF
TRBV6-5	TRBJ1-2	.	.	TGTGCCAGCAGACCCAGGGGATTCCAATCCTATGGCTACACCTTC	CASRPRGFQSYGYTF
TRBV18	TRBJ2-6	.	.	TGTGCCAGCTCACCAAGTATCGATTTCTCTGGGGCCAACGTCCTGACTTTC	CASSPSIDFSGANVLTF
TRBV18	TRBJ2-5	.	.	TGTGCCAGCTCACCACGCTCGCCAGGAGAGACCCAGTACTTC	CASSPRSPGETQYF
TRBV4-1	TRBJ1-1	.	TRBD1	TGCGCCAGCAGCCAAATCGGGACAGCGGATGAAGCTTTCTTT	CASSQIGTADEAFF
TRBV2	TRBJ1-2	.	TRBD1	TGTGCCAGCAGCCCGGGTCCCCGGACAGGCTACTATGGCTACACCTTC	CASSPGPRTGYYGYTF
TRBV4-2	TRBJ1-6	.	.	TGTGCCAGCAGCCAGTTAGGTGTGACACCCCTCCACTTT	CASSQLGVTPLHF
TRBV20-1	TRBJ2-4	.	TRBD2	TGCAGTGCTAGTCATGGCGGGGGGGCCAAAAACATTCAGTACTTC	CSASHGGGAKNIQYF
TRBV19	TRBJ2-1	.	.	TGTGCCAGTAGTACAATACAGAGGCTCCCCTACAATGAGCAGTTCTTC	CASSTIQRLPYNEQFF
TRBV19	TRBJ1-6	.	.	TGTGCCAGTAACGGGAACAGGGAATATAATTCACCCCTCCACTTT	CASNGNREYNSPLHF
TRBV9	TRBJ1-1	.	.	TGTGCCAGCAGCTCCGGGGCGGGGGGGACTGAAGCTTTCTTT	CASSSGAGGTEAFF
TRBV6-5	TRBJ2-7	.	.	TGTGCCAGCAGCCGAGACAGACTTCAAGGGTACGAGCAGTACTTC	CASSRDRLQGYEQYF
TRBV27	TRBJ2-7	few	TRBD1	TGTGCCAGCAGTCTACGACAGGGGGCTGCGTACGAGCAGTACTTC	CASSLRQGAAYEQYF
TRBV5-4	TRBJ1-4	few	.	TGTGCCAGCAGATCGGACGGATCTAATGAAAAACTGTTTTTT	CASRSDGSNEKLFF
TRBV5-3	TRBJ2-1	once	TRBD2	TGTGCCAGAAGCGCACCCGGGACTAGCGGGAACAATGAGCAGTTCTTC	CARSAPGTSGNNEQFF
TRBV3-1/TRBV3-2	TRBJ2-7	.	.	TGTGCCAGCAGCGTACAGGTCTTCTACGAGCAGTACTTC	CASSVQVFYEQYF
TRBV7-2	TRBJ1-5	once	TRBD1	TGTGCCAGCAGCCTTGAGGGACAGGGAAGATCACAGCCCCAGCATTTT	CASSLEGQGRSQPQHF
TRBV6-5	TRBJ1-1	once	.	TGTGCCAGCAGTTACCTTGGGGGCACTGAAGCTTTCTTT	CASSYLGGTEAFF
TRBV30	TRBJ1-1	once	.	TGTGCCTGGAGTGTAATCATGAACACTGAAGCTTTCTTT	CAWSVIMNTEAFF
TRBV7-9	TRBJ1-3	.	.	TGTGCCAGCAGCATCCCCGAGGGGGGGTTCGGAAACACCATATATTTT	CASSIPEGGFGNTIYF
TRBV30	TRBJ1-2	.	TRBD1	TGTGCCTGGACCAAGGGGGCTACCTATGGCTACACCTTC	CAWTKGATYGYTF
TRBV4-2	TRBJ1-3	.	.	TGTGCCAGCAGCCAAGAAGAGGGGGTCTACTCTGGAAACACCATATATTTT	CASSQEEGVYSGNTIYF
TRBV11-2	TRBJ2-3	.	TRBD2	TGTGCCAGCAGCCCCGGGATAGCGGGGGGGTCGGCGTATTTT	CASSPGIAGGSAYF
TRBV4-2	TRBJ2-2	.	TRBD2	TGTGCCAGCAGCCTCGACCCTAGCGGGGGGGGGATCACCGGGGAGCTGTTTTTT	CASSLDPSGGGITGELFF
TRBV19	TRBJ1-1	once	.	TGTGCCAGTAGGCCCCGGACTGAGATGAACACTGAAGCTTTCTTT	CASRPRTEMNTEAFF
TRBV5-6	TRBJ1-1	.	TRBD1	TGTGCCAGCAGCCGACAGGGGCGGAACACTGAAGCTTTCTTT	CASSRQGRNTEAFF